This T cell receptor (beta chain) was obtained from a study of OX40 agonist ivuxolimab in advanced cancers. Regarding the study in general: Ivuxolimab was a fully human IgG2 agonistic monoclonal antibody targeting the costimulatory receptor OX40 (CD134). Intravenous ivuxolimab was administered to patients every 2 weeks at six dose levels: 0.01, 0.1, 0.3, 1.5, 3 and 10 mg/kg. Of the approximately 54 dose-escalation patients, hepatocellular carcinoma was present in about 20, melanoma in approximately 15, renal cell carcinoma in 9 and head and neck cancer in 9. In the dose-escalation cohort, 75% to 85% of patients were male, and the mean age was 60 years with a range of roughly 23 to 79. Patients were allowed to have had prior anti-PD-1, anti-PD-L1 or anti-CTLA-4 therapy, and 40% to 45% of the dose-escalation patients had previously received checkpoint inhibitors. Partial responses occurred in three dose-escalation patients, of whom one had hepatocellular carcinoma and two had cutaneous melanoma. The purpose of peripheral TCRbeta sequencing was to test whether ivuxolimab changed TCR sequence diversity and led to clonal T-cell expansion. The paper describes the monotherapy dose-escalation part (N of about 57 patients) of the phase I trial of ivuxolimab.

V sheds 0 bases and J sheds 0 bases, leaving 2 bases between their ends. There are 13 amino acids in the CDR3, from cysteine to phenylalanine inclusive. CDR3 DNA only is kept here, 39 bases in frame from base 1. Via the germline V gene, CDR1 is SGHTA and CDR2 FQGTGA. Genomic DNA was extracted from sorted cells for sequencing of the TCRbeta CDR3 region. The immunoSEQ Assay was used for sequencing of TCRbeta CDR3 regions. Not all clones reach the TCRdb copy of this immuneACCESS table, which keeps in-frame sequences only. Checked studies attribute under half of the gap to unresolved V genes and leave the rest unexplained. For this sample there are under 20,000 clones; 79% appear just once. The leading ten clones occupy 33% of the sample. As to this clone: The specificity of this receptor is unknown. No much larger clonotype is one base removed from it; base qualities were not supplied.

The trial excluded patients who had a history of autoimmune disease or who were on systemic immunosuppression. Peripheral blood for TCR sequencing was collected from all dose cohorts at baseline, on cycle 4 day 1, and on cycle 7 day 1. Samples came from an open-label, multicenter, first-in-human phase I dose-escalation trial of ivuxolimab. The trial enrolled adults with locally advanced or metastatic head and neck squamous cell, hepatocellular, melanoma or renal cell carcinoma. CD4+ and CD8+ T cells were sorted separately from peripheral blood before TCR sequencing. General study outcomes and caveats: Clonal expansion of both CD4+ and CD8+ blood T cells was observed from baseline to week 6 at doses 0.1 to 3.0 mg/kg. On average, CD8+ T cells showed more expanded clones than CD4+ T cells after ivuxolimab. In the 0.1-3.0 mg/kg groups, partial responders were among the patients with the lowest normalized peripheral clonal expansion, particularly in CD8+ T cells. The antigen specificity of the peripheral T cells that underwent clonal expansion was not determined. Low levels of normalized T-cell clonal expansion were also seen in some patients who did not respond.

This chain joins TRBV7-3 to TRBJ2-5, with the D gene too uncertain to name. The receptor's source is an adult with an advanced solid tumor such as melanoma, head and neck, liver or kidney cancer. The sequenced sample was CD4+ or CD8+ T cells sorted from blood, obtained in a trial of the OX40 agonist ivuxolimab. CDR3 protein: CASSLTNQETQYF. The bases are TGTGCCAGCAGCTTAACGAACCAAGAGACCCAGTACTTC.